These T cell receptor beta chains were read from a single sample in a study of shared clonotypes between healthy human individuals. Libraries were prepared by immunoSEQ multiplex PCR; TCRdb keeps only in-frame clonotypes and omits some of them. The table records about 2,200,000 clones, under 95% of them present only once. Material: naive CD8+ T cells from PBMCs. The receptors here all came from a man aged 18 to 30 in good health. Some clones in this sample may be carry-over from other donors' samples. CDR3s include the opening cysteine and the closing phenylalanine or tryptophan. The D gene is left open where the match is weak.

d_call	v_call	j_call	cdr3_aa
-	TRBV2	TRBJ2-2	CASSEGTRTGELFF
TRBD1	TRBV19	TRBJ2-7	CASSASDRGPYEQYF
-	TRBV6-1	TRBJ2-4	CASSDLWGAKNIQYF
TRBD2	TRBV19	TRBJ2-1	CASRLAGHNEQFF
-	TRBV7-8	TRBJ2-7	CASSPRILALTYEQYF
-	TRBV5-4	TRBJ1-2	CASSLGSQGNYGYTF
TRBD2	TRBV28	TRBJ2-1	CASRPEGLANEQFF
-	TRBV7-9	TRBJ1-5	CASGDLSNQPQHF
-	TRBV9	TRBJ1-3	CASSVGGNTIYF
-	TRBV27	TRBJ2-7	CASSFDLDRSYEQYF
TRBD1	TRBV15	TRBJ1-1	CATSRATGVRAEAFF
-	TRBV4-1	TRBJ1-1	CASSLIFTGGTEAFF
-	TRBV11-1	TRBJ2-3	CASSTRTDTQYF
TRBD2	TRBV6-1	TRBJ2-1	CASRPLAGSYNEQFF
TRBD1	TRBV7-9	TRBJ2-1	CASSSGGVGNEQFF
TRBD1	TRBV6-6	TRBJ1-5	CASSSPDRGRNQPQHF
-	TRBV30	TRBJ1-6	CAWSGGYNSPLHF
-	TRBV4-2	TRBJ2-7	CASSQQPKGAYEQYF
-	TRBV7-2	TRBJ2-2	CASSPWQGKNTGELFF
TRBD2	TRBV13	TRBJ2-3	CASSLGGTSGWGDTQYF
TRBD1	TRBV27	TRBJ2-3	CASTPDRGKDTQYF
-	TRBV10-3	TRBJ1-2	CAISEKGQHVGYGYTF
-	TRBV27	TRBJ2-7	CASRPRTGREREQYF
-	TRBV4-3	TRBJ2-1	CASSEYLGLGNEQFF
-	TRBV10-3	TRBJ2-7	CAISEDRTYEQYF
-	TRBV6-1	TRBJ1-4	CASSEGTVNEKLFF
-	TRBV4-1	TRBJ1-5	CASSQLPPQALAGQPQHF
-	TRBV30	TRBJ1-1	CAWSVQTGAEAFF
-	TRBV9	TRBJ1-5	CASSVVTNQPQHF
TRBD1	TRBV19	TRBJ2-7	CASSILPQGVDEQYF
-	TRBV5-1	TRBJ2-7	CASSLASEQYF